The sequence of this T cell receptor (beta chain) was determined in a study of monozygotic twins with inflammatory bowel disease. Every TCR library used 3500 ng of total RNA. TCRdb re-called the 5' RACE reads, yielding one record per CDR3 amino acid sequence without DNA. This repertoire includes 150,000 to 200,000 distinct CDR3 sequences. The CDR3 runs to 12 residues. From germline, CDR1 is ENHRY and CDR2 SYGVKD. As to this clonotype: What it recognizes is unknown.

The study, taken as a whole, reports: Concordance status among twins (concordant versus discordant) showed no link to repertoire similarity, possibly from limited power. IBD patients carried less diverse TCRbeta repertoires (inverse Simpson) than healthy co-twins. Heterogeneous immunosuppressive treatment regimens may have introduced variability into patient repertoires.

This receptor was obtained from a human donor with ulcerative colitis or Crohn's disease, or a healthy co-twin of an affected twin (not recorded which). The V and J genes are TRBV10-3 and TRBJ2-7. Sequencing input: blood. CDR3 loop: CAISDGTYEQYF.